This T cell receptor beta chain was recorded in a study of cytomegalovirus exposure and HLA in healthy donors. Study in general: T cells numbering some 170 million yielded 100 million to 120 million unique TCR beta sequences in an earlier analysis.

Use of 60 Vbeta and 13 Jbeta primers characterized the PCR. Libraries were prepared by immunoSEQ multiplex PCR; TCRdb keeps only in-frame clonotypes and omits some of them. The sample yields about 71,000 clones, about 67% seen once. Concerning this clone itself: Its antigen is undetermined.

Germline V gene lookup returns CDR1 SGDLS and CDR2 YYNGEE. The CDR3 loop spans 15 amino acids. After removal of 5 bases from V and 4 bases from J, the junction contained 6 bases not matched to a gene. Notes on the study in general: Segments of the TCR beta V type were, in most cases, productive about 90% or about 30% of the time in an earlier analysis.

The source material was PBMCs. The clonotype originates from a man in his forties or fifties in good health and CMV-seropositive. The chain carries TRBV9 and TRBJ2-2, with 9 positions matching TRBD1. CDR3 nucleotides: TGTGCCAGCAGAGGGACAGGGTCGGGCACCGGGGAGCTGTTTTTT. The encoded protein is CASRGTGSGTGELFF.